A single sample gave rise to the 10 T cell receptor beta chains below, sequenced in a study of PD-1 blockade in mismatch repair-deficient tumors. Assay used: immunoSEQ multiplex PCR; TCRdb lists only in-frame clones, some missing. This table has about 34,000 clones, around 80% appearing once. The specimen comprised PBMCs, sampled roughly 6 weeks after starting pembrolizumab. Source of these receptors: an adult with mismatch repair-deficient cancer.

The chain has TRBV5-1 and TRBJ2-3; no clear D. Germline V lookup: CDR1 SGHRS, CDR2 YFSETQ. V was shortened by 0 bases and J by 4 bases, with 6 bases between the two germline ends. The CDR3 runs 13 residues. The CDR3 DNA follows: TGCGCCAGCAGCTTGGCCATGTCAGATACGCAGTATTTT. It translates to CASSLAMSDTQYF.

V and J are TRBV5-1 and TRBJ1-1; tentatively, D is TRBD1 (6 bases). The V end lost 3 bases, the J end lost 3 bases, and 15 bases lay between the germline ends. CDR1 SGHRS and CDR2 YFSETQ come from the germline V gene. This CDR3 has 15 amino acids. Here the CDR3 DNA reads TGCGCCAGCAGCTCTCAGGGGTCAGTAGACACTGAAGCTTTCTTT. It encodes CASSSQGSVDTEAFF.

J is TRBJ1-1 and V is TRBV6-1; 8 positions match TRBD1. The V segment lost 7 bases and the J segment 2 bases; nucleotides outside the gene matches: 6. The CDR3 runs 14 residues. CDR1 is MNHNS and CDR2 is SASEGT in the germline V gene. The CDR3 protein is CASIRSGGNTEAFF. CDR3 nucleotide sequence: TGTGCCAGCATTAGGTCAGGGGGCAACACTGAAGCTTTCTTT.

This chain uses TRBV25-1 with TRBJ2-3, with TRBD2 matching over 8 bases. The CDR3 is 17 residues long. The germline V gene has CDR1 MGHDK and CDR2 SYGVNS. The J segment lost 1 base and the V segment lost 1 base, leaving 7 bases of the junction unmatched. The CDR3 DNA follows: TGTGCCAGCAGTGAATCAAACGGGAGGGGTCGCACAGATACGCAGTATTTT. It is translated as CASSESNGRGRTDTQYF.

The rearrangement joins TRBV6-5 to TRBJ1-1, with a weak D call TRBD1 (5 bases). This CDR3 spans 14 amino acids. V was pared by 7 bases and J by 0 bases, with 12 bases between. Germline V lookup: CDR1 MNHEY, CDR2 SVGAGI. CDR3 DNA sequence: TGTGCCAGCATGCCAGGGAATATGAACACTGAAGCTTTCTTT. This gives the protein CASMPGNMNTEAFF.

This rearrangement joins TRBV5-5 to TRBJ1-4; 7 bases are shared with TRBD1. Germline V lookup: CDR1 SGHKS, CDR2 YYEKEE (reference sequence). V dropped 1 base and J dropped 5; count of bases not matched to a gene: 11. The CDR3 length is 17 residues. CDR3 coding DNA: TGTGCCAGCAGCTTGTTAGGCCGGGACAGTACAAATGAAAAACTGTTTTTT. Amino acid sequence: CASSLLGRDSTNEKLFF.

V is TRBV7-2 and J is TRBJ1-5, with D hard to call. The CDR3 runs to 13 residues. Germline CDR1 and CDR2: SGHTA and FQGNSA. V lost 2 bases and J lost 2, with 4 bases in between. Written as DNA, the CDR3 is TGTGCCAGCAGCTTAAGAGGCAATCAGCCCCAGCATTTT. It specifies CASSLRGNQPQHF.

In DNA, the CDR3 is TGTGCCAGCAAGGAGCGGGATTACTCCTACAATGAGCAGTTCTTC. Translating it yields CASKERDYSYNEQFF. This rearrangement joins TRBV2 to TRBJ2-1; 7 bases map to TRBD2. V shed 7 bases and J 0 bases; nucleotides not matched to a gene: 6. This CDR3 contains 15 residues. Germline CDR1 reads SNHLY; CDR2 reads FYNNEI. The entire variable domain, with the rest obtained from reference TRBV2 and TRBJ2-1, is as follows: EPEVTQTPSHQVTQMGQEVILRCVPISNHLYFYWYRQILGQKVEFLVSFYNNEISEKSEIFDDQFSVERPDGSNFTLKIRSTKLEDSAMYFCASKERDYSYNEQFFGPGTRLTVL.

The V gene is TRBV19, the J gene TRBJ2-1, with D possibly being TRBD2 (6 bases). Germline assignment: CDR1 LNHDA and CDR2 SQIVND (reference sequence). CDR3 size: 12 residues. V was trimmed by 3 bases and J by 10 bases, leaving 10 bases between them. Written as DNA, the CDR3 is TGTGCCAGTAGTATGCCCGCGGGAGAGCAGTTCTTC. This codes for CASSMPAGEQFF.

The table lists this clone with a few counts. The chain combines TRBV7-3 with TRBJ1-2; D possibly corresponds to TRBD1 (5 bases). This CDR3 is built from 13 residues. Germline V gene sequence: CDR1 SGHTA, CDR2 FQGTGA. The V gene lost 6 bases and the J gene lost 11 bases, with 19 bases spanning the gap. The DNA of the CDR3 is TGTGCCAGCAGTACTGACCAGCGGGGGACTTACACCTTC. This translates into CASSTDQRGTYTF.